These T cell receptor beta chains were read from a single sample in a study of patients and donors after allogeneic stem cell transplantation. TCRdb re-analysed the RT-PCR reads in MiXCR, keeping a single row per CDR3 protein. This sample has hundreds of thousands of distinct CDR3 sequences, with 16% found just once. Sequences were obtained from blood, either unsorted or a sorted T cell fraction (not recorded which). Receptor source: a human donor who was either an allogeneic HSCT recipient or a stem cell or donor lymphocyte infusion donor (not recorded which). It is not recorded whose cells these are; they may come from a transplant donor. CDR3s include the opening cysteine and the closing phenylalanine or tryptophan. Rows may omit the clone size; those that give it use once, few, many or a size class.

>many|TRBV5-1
CASSLLSGRNEKLFF
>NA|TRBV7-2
CASSLALAGGIVEQFF
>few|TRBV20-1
CSARASRGTDTQYF
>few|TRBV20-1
CSAREDLRQETQYF
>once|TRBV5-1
CASSALGLGGQTQYF
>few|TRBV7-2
CASSLLDFPYNEQFF
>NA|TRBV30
CAWSLEGAETQYF
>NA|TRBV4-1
CASSQPGQGTYEQYF
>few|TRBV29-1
CSVTGRGTGGELFF
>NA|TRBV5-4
CASSSEGSPTDTQYF
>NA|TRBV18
CASSPTSGSGASSPMGKLFF
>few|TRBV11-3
CASSTGQGAFDGYTF
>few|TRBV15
CATSRGETRGSDTQYF
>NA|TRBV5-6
CASSLDAGAGNEQFF
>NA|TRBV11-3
CASSLDIEETQYF
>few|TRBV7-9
CASSLAGFGQTNEKLFF
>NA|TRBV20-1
CSASTDRGMNTEAFF